The text below deals with one TCR beta chain. Every PCR was spiked with synthetic TCR analog templates. Data came from immunoSEQ multiplex PCR; TCRdb stores just in-frame clones and leaves some out. The table has 70,000 to 90,000 clones, over 65% seen once. The time point denotes: pretreatment peripheral blood. The data are from a study of PD-L1 blockade in urothelial cancer. At the level of the study: Every 3 weeks, patients received intravenous atezolizumab 1,200 mg, beginning 2014. Patients previously received 0 to 3 chemotherapy regimens. Male sex and bladder-origin urothelial cancer were recorded for about nine tenths of the roughly 29 patients.

This CDR3 is 14 amino acids long. V was trimmed by 0 bases and J by 4 bases, leaving 7 bases between them. Germline loops: CDR1 KGHSH, CDR2 LQKENI. The source material was PBMCs, sampled around atezolizumab (anti-PD-L1) treatment. V usage is TRBV18 and J usage is TRBJ2-1, with no clear D. The clonotype was recovered from a man aged 55 to 70 with urothelial cancer. CDR3 bases: TGTGCCAGCTCACCACCTAACCGGTACAATGAGCAGTTCTTC. Protein product: CASSPPNRYNEQFF.